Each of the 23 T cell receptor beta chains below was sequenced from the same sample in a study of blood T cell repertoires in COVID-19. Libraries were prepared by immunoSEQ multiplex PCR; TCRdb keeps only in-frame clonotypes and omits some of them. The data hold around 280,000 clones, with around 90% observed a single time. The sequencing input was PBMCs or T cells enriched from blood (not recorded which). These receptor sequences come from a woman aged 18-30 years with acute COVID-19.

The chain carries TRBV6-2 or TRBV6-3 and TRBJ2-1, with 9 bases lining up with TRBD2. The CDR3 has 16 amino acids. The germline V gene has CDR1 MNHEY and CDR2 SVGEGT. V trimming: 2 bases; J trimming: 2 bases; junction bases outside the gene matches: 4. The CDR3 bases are TGTGCCAGCAGTTACCGTAGCGGGAGCCCCTACAATGAGCAGTTCTTC. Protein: CASSYRSGSPYNEQFF.

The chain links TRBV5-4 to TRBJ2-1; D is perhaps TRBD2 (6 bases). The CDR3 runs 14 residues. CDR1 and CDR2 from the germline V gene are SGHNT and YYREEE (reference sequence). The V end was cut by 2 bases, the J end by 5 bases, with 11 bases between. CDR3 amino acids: CASSFAGTHNEQFF. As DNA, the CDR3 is TGTGCCAGCAGCTTTGCGGGAACCCACAATGAGCAGTTCTTC.

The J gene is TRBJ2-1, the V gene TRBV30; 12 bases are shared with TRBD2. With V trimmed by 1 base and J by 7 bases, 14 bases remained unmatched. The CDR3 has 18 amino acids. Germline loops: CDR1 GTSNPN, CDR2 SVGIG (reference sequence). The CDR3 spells CAWSDMGETSGSVNEQFF. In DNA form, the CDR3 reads TGTGCCTGGAGTGACATGGGTGAGACTAGCGGGAGTGTGAATGAGCAGTTCTTC.

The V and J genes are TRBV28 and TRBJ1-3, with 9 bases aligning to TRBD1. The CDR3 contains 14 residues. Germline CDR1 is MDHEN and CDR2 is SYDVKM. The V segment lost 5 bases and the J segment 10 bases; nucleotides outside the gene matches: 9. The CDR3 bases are TGTGCCAGCAGTCCCGGGACAGGGAAGAGGACCATATATTTT. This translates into CASSPGTGKRTIYF. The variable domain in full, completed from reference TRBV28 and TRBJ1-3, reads DVKVTQSSRYLVKRTGEKVFLECVQDMDHENMFWYRQDPGLGLRLIYFSYDVKMKEKGDIPEGYSVSREKKERFSLILESASTNQTSMYLCASSPGTGKRTIYFGEGSWLTVV.

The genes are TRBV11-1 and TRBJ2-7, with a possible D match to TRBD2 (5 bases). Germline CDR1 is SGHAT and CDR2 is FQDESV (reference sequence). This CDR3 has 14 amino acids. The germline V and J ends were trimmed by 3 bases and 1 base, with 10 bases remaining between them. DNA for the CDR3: TGTGCCAGCAGCTTGGACTCCTTGTCCTACGAGCAGTACTTC. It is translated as CASSLDSLSYEQYF.

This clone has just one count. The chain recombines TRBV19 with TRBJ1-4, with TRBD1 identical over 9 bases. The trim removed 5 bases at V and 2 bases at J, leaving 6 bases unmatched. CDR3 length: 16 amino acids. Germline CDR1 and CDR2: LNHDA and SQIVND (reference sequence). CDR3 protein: CASSPTGGATNEKLFF. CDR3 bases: TGTGCCAGTAGTCCGACAGGGGGAGCGACTAATGAAAAACTGTTTTTT.

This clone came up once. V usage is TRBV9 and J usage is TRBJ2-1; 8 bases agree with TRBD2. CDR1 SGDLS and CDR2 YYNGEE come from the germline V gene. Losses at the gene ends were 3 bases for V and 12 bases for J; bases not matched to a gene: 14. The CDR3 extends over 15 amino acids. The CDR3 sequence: CASSENSGIKSVQFF. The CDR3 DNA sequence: TGTGCCAGCAGCGAGAATAGCGGGATTAAAAGCGTGCAGTTCTTC.

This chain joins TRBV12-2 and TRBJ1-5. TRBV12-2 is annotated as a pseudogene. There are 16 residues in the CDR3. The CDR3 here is CASRFFYRVSNQPQHF. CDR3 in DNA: TGTGCAAGTCGCTTTTTTTATCGAGTTAGCAATCAGCCCCAGCATTTT.

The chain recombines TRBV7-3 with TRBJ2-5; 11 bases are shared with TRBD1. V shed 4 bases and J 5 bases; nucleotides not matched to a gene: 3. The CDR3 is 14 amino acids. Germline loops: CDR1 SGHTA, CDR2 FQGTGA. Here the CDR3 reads CASSSGTGGETQYF. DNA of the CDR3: TGTGCCAGCAGCTCCGGGACAGGGGGTGAGACCCAGTACTTC.

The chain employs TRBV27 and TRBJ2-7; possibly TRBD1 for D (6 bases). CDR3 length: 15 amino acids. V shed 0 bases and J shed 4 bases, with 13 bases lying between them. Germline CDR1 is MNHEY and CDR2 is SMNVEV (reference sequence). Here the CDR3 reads CASSLSVGQPYEQYF. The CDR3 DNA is TGTGCCAGCAGTTTATCAGTCGGACAGCCATACGAGCAGTACTTC.

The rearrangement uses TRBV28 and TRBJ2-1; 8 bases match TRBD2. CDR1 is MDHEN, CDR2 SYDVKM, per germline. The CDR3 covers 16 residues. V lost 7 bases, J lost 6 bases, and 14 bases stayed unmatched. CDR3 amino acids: CASTSSGRGGANEQFF. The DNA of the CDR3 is TGTGCCAGCACCTCGAGCGGGAGAGGGGGGGCCAATGAGCAGTTCTTC.

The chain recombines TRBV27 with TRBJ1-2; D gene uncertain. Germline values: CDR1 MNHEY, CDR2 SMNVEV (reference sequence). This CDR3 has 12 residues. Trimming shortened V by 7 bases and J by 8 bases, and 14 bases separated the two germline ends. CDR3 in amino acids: CASNPRGKGYTF. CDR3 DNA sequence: TGTGCCAGCAACCCCCGAGGCAAAGGCTACACCTTC.

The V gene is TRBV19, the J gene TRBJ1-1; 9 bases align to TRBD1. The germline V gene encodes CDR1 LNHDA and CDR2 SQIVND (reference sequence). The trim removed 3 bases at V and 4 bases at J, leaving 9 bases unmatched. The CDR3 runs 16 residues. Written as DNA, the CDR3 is TGTGCCAGTAGTATTGGTTGGGACAGGGCTGGCACTGAAGCTTTCTTT. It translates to CASSIGWDRAGTEAFF.

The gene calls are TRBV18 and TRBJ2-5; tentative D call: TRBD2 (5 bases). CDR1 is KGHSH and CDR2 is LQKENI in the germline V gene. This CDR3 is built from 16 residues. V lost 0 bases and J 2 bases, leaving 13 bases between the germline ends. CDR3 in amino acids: CASSPPSGGAQETQYF. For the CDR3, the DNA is TGTGCCAGCTCACCACCGTCAGGAGGCGCACAAGAGACCCAGTACTTC.

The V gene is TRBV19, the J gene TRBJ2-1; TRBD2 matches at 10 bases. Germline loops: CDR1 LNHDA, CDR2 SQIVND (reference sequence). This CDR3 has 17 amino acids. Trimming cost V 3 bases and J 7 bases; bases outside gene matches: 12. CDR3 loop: CASSMGSIAGGQNEQFF. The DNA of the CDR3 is TGTGCCAGTAGTATGGGCTCTATAGCGGGAGGACAAAATGAGCAGTTCTTC.

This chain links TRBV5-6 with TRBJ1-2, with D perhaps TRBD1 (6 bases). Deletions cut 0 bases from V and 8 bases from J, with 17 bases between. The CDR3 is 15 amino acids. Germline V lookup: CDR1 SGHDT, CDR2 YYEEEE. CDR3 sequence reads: CASSLAMVTGKGYTF. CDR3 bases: TGTGCCAGCAGCTTGGCGATGGTGACAGGCAAGGGCTACACCTTC.

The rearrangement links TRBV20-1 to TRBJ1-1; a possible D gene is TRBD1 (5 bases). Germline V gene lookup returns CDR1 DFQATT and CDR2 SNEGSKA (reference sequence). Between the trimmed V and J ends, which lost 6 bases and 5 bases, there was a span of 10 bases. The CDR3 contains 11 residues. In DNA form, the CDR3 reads TGCAGTGCAGCAGGGAGGACTGAAGCTTTCTTT. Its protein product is CSAAGRTEAFF.

CDR3 coding DNA: TGCGCCAGCAGCCAAGATGGACAGGCCCTCTCCTACGAGCAGTACTTC. Translated: CASSQDGQALSYEQYF. The J gene is TRBJ2-7, the V gene TRBV4-1; 7 nucleotides align to TRBD1. Looked up from germline, CDR1 is MGHRA and CDR2 is YSYEKL. The CDR3 runs to 16 residues. The V gene end was trimmed by 0 bases and the J gene end by 0 bases; junction bases not matched to a gene: 5.

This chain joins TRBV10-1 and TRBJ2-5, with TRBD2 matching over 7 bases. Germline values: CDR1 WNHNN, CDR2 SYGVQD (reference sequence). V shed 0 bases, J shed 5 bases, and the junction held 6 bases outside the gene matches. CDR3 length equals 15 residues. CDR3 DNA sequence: TGCGCCAGCAGTGAGTCGCAAGGGAGGGCCGAGACCCAGTACTTC. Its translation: CASSESQGRAETQYF.

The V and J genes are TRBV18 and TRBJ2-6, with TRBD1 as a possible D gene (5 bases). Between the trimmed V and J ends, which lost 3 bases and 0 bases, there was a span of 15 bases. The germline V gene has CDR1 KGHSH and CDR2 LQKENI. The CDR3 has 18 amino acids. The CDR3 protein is CASSPKTAISSGANVLTF. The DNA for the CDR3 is TGTGCCAGCTCACCCAAGACAGCTATCAGCTCTGGGGCCAACGTCCTGACTTTC.

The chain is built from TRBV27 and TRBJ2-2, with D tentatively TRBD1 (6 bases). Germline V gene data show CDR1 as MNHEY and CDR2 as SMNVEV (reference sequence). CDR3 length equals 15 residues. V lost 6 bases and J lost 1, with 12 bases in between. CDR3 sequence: CASSPRGRNTGELFF. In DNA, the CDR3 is TGTGCCAGCAGCCCCAGGGGCAGGAACACCGGGGAGCTGTTTTTT.

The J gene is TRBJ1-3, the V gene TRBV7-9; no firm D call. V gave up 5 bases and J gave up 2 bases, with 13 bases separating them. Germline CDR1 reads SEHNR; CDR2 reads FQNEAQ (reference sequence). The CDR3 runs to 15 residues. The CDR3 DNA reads TGTGCCAGCAGCCGGGAGCCAACCGCTGGAAACACCATATATTTT. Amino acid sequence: CASSREPTAGNTIYF.

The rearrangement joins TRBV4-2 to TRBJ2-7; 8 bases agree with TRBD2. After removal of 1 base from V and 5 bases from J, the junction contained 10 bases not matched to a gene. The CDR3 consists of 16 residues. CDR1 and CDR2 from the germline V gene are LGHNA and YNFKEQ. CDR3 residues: CASSQVGAGERNEQYF. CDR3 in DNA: TGTGCCAGCAGCCAAGTTGGAGCGGGAGAGCGGAACGAGCAGTACTTC.